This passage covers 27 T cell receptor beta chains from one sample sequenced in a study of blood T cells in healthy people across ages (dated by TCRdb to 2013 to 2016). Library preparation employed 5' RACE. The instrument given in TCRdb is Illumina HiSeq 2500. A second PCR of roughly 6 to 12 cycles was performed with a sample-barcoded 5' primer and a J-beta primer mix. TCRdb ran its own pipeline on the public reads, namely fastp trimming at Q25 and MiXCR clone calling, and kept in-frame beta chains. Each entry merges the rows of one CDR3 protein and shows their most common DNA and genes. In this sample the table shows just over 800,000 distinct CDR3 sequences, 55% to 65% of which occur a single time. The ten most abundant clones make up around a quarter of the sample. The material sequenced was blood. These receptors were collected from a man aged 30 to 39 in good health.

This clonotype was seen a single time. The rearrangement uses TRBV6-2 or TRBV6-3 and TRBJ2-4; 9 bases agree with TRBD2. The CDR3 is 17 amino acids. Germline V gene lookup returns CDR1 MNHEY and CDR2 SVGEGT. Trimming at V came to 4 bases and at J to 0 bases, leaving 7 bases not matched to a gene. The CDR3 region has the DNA TGTGCCAGCAGTTCCTACAGCGGGGGGTTAGCCAAAAACATTCAGTACTTC. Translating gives CASSSYSGGLAKNIQYF.

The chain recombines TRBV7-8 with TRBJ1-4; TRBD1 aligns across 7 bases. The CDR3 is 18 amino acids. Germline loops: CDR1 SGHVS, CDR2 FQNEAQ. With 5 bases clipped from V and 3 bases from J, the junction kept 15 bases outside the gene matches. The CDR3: CASSPVGSTGDPNEKLFF. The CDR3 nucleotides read TGTGCCAGCAGCCCCGTAGGGAGTACAGGGGATCCTAATGAAAAACTGTTTTTT.

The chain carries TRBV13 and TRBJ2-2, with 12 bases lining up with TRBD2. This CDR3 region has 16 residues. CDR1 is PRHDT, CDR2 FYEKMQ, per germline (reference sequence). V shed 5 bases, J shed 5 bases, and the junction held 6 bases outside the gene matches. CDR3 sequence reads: CASSPSSGGATGELFF. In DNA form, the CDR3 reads TGTGCCAGCAGCCCCTCTAGCGGGGGGGCGACCGGGGAGCTGTTTTTT.

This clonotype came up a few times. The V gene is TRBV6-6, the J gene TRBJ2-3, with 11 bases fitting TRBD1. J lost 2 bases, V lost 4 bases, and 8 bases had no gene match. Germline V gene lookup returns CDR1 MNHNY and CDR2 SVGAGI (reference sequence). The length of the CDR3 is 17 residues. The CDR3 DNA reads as TGTGCCAGCAGTTCCTCCGGGACAGGGGGTTCCACAGATACGCAGTATTTT. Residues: CASSSSGTGGSTDTQYF.

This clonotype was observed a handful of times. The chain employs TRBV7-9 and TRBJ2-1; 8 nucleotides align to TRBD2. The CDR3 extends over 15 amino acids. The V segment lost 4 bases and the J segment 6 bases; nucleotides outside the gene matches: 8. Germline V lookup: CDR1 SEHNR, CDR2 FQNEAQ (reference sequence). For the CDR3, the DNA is TGTGCCAGCAGCTACGGTGGCGGGGGGCCCAATGAGCAGTTCTTC. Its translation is CASSYGGGGPNEQFF.

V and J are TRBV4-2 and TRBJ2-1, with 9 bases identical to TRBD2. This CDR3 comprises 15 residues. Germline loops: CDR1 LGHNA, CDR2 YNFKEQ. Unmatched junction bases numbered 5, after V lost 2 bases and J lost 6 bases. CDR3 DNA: TGTGCCAGCAGCCAATATAGCGGGGGTTCCAATGAGCAGTTCTTC. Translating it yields CASSQYSGGSNEQFF.

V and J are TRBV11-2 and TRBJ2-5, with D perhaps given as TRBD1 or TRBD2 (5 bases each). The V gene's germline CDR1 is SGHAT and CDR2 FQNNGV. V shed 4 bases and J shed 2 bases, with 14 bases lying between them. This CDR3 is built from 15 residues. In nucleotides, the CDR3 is TGTGCCAGCAGCTCAAGAGGGACGGCTCAAGAGACCCAGTACTTC. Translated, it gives CASSSRGTAQETQYF.

The CDR3 bases are TGCAGTGCTAGAGGACCGGTCTCTGGAAACACCATATATTTT. Residues: CSARGPVSGNTIYF. This chain joins TRBV20-1 and TRBJ1-3; D gene ambiguous. The V end lost 1 base, the J end lost 0 bases, and 7 bases lay between the germline ends. CDR1 is DFQATT and CDR2 is SNEGSKA in the germline V gene (reference sequence). The CDR3 runs to 14 residues.

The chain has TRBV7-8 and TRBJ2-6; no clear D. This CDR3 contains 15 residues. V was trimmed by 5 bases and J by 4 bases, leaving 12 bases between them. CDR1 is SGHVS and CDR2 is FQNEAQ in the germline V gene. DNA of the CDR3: TGTGCCAGCAGCCTTAGGGTTACAGGGGCCAACGTCCTGACTTTC. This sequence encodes CASSLRVTGANVLTF.

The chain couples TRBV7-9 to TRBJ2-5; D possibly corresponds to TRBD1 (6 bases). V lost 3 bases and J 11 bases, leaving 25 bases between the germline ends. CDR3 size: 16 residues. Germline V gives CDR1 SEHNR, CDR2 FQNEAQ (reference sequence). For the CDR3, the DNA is TGTGCCAGCAGCTTCCAAGGGACAACGAAAGCGGAGGAGCAGTACTTC. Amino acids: CASSFQGTTKAEEQYF.

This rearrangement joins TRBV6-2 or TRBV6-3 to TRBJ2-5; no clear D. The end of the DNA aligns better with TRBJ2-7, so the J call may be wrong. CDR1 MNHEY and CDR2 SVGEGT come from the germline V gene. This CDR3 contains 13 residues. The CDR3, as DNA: TGTGCCAGCAGTGACCCTGCTACCGGCGAGCAGTACTTC. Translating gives CASSDPATGEQYF.

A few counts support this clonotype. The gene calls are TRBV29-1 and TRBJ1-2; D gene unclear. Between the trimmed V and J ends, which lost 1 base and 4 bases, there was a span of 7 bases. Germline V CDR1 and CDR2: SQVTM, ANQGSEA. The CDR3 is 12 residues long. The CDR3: CSVEVGVYGYTF. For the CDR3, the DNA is TGCAGCGTTGAAGTCGGGGTCTATGGCTACACCTTC. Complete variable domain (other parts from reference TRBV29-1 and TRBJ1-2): SAVISQKPSRDICQRGTSLTIQCQVDSQVTMMFWYRQQPGQSLTLIATANQGSEATYESGFVIDKFPISRPNLTFSTLTVSNMSPEDSSIYLCSVEVGVYGYTFGSGTRLTVV.

The CDR3 sequence: CASRTTSGGTHSEETQYF. As DNA, the CDR3 is TGTGCCAGCAGAACTACTAGCGGGGGGACTCATTCGGAAGAGACCCAGTACTTC. J is TRBJ2-5 and V is TRBV7-9; 12 bases match TRBD2. Per germline, CDR1 SEHNR and CDR2 FQNEAQ (reference sequence). The CDR3 is 18 residues long. Unmatched junction bases numbered 14, after V lost 6 bases and J lost 3 bases.

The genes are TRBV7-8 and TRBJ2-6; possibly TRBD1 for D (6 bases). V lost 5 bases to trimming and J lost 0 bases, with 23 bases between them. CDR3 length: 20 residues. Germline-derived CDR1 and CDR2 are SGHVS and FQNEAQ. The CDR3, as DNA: TGTGCCAGCAGCAAGAGGGTTTTGGGCCAGGGGCCCTCTGGGGCCAACGTCCTGACTTTC. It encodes CASSKRVLGQGPSGANVLTF.

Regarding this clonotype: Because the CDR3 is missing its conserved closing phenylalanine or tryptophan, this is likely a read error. CDR3: CSARRDSHNYGYTL. CDR3 sequence (DNA): TGCAGTGCTAGGAGGGACAGCCATAACTATGGCTACACCTTA. The chain links TRBV20-1 to TRBJ1-2; 7 bases are a match to TRBD1. The CDR3 length is 14 residues. Trimming took 3 bases from V and 1 from J; bases not matched to a gene: 5. Germline values: CDR1 DFQATT, CDR2 SNEGSKA (reference sequence).

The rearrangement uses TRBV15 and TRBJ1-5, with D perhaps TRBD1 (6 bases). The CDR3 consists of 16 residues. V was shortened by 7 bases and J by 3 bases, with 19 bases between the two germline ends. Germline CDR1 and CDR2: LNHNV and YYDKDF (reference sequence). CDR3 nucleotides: TGTGCCACCACCACAACCCTACAGGGTCCCAATCAGCCCCAGCATTTT. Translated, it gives CATTTTLQGPNQPQHF.

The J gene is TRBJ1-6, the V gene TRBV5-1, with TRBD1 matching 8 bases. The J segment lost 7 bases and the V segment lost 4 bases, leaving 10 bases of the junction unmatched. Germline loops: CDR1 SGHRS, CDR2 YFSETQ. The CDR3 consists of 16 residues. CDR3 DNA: TGCGCCAGCAGCACCCGGACAGGGAGGGGGAATTCACCCCTCCACTTT. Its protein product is CASSTRTGRGNSPLHF.

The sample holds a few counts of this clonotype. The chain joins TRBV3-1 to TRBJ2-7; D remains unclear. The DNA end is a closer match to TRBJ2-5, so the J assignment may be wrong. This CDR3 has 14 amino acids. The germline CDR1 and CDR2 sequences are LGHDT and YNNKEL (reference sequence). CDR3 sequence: CASSLHGTQETQYF. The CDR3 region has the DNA TGTGCCAGCAGCCTGCACGGAACTCAAGAGACCCAGTACTTC.

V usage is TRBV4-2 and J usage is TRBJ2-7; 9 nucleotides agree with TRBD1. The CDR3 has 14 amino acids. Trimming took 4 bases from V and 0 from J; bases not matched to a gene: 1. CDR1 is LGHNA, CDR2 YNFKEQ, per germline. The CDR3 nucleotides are TGTGCCAGCAGCCGGGACAGGGACTCCTACGAGCAGTACTTC. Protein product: CASSRDRDSYEQYF.

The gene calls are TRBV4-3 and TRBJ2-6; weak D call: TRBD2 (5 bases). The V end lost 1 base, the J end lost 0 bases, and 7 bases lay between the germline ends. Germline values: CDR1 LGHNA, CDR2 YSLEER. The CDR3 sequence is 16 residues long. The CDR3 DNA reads TGCGCCAGCAGCCAAGTAAGCGGCTCTGGGGCCAACGTCCTGACTTTC. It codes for CASSQVSGSGANVLTF.

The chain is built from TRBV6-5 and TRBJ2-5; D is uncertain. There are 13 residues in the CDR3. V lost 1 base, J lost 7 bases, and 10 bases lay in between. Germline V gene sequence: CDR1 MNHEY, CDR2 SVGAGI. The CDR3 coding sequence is TGTGCCAGCAGTTACTGGGATCGTGGGACCCAGTACTTC. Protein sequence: CASSYWDRGTQYF.

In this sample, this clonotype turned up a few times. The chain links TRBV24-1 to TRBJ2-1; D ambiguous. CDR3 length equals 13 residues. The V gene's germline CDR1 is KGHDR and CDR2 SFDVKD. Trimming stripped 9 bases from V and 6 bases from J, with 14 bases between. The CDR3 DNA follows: TGTGCCACCGGGGTGAACCTTGGCAATGAGCAGTTCTTC. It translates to CATGVNLGNEQFF.

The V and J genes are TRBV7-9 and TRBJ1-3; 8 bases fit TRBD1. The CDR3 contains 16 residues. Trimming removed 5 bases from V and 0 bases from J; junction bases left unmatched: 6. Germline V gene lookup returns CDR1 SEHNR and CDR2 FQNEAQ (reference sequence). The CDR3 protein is CASSRGQGSSGNTIYF. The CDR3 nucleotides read TGTGCCAGCAGCCGAGGACAGGGAAGCTCTGGAAACACCATATATTTT.

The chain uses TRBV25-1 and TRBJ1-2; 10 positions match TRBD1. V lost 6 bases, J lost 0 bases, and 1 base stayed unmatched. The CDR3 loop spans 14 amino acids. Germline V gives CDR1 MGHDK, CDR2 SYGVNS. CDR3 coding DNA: TGTGCCAGCAGGGGGACAGGGGCTAACTATGGCTACACCTTC. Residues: CASRGTGANYGYTF.

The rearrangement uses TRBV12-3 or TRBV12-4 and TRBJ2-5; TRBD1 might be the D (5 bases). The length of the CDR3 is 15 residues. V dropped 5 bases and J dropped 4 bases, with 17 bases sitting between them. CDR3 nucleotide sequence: TGTGCCAGCAGTCCGGGCACTTGGGGCATAGAGACCCAGTACTTC. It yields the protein CASSPGTWGIETQYF.

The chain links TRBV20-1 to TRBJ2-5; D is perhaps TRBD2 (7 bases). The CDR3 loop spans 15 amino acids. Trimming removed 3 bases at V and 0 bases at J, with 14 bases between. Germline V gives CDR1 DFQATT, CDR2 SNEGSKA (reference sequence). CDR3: CSASWGGAYQETQYF. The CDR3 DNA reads TGCAGTGCTAGCTGGGGGGGGGCCTACCAAGAGACCCAGTACTTC.

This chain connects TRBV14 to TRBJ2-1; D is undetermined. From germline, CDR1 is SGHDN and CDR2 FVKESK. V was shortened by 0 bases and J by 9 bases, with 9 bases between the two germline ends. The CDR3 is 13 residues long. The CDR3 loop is CASSQEVFGEQFF. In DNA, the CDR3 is TGTGCCAGCAGCCAAGAAGTTTTCGGTGAGCAGTTCTTC.